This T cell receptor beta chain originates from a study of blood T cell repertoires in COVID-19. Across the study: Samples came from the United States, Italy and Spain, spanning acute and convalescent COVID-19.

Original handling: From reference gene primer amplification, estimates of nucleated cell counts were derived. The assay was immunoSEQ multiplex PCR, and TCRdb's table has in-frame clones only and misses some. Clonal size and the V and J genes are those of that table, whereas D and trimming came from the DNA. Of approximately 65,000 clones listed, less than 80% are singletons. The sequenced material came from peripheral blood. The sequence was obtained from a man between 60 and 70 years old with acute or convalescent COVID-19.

Here the CDR3 reads CASSLYETQYF. The CDR3 coding sequence is TGCGCCAGCAGCTTGTATGAGACCCAGTACTTC. The chain has TRBV5-1 and TRBJ2-5; no definite D call. The germline V gene encodes CDR1 SGHRS and CDR2 YFSETQ. V dropped 1 base and J dropped 5 bases, with 3 bases sitting between them. This CDR3 comprises 11 residues. Full variable domain (missing parts from reference TRBV5-1 and TRBJ2-5): KAGVTQTPRYLIKTRGQQVTLSCSPISGHRSVSWYQQTPGQGLQFLFEYFSETQRNKGNFPGRFSGRQFSNSRSEMNVSTLELGDSALYLCASSLYETQYFGPGTRLLVL.